This TCR beta chain was captured in a study of human T cells and chemical hapten exposure (dated by TCRdb to the early 2020s). At the level of the whole study: For sensitization, 2% DPC in acetone was applied to a roughly 2 cm by roughly 2 cm area of upper inner arm skin. Throughout the roughly 23-week study period, patients were also given weekly therapeutic DPC doses on the scalp. Patch testing was done on the upper back using Finn chambers containing 0.01% DPC, and results were scored after 6 days according to International Contact Dermatitis Research Group standards. Most of the patients in the cohort were female, and the cohort covered alopecia areata with under or over 50% scalp involvement, alopecia totalis and alopecia universalis. Libraries were pooled for sequencing, and variation in per-sample TCR yields was attributed mainly to small differences in library volumes within the pool. The study tracked peripheral blood TCR repertoire changes in vivo during primary and secondary sensitization to the hapten diphenylcyclopropenone (DPC) in alopecia patients. Blood was sampled from patients pre-sensitization (week 0) and at 2, 6 and about 24 weeks after DPC sensitization. For TCR sequencing, blood came from some 31 alopecia patients at anywhere from one to four time points (pre-sensitization, 2, 6 and 24 weeks). What the study reported, not specific to this receptor: Repeated subsampling changed both the strength of the expansion versus patch-test correlation and the threshold at which the correlation became significant. Patch test score was positively correlated with the number of PT1 expanded TCRs, with significance at thresholds 8, 16 and 32 but not at 4. Because all patients had alopecia, a presumed autoimmune disease, the immune response of the patients might differ from that of healthy individuals. The number of TCRs above 1 in 1000 frequency did not change with DPC sensitization; there was no evidence of global repertoire structure alterations. Compared with pre-sensitization or healthy control sets, expanded TCRs formed significantly more large CDR3 similarity clusters, which is consistent with antigen-driven responses.

The method behind the library was RACE. Sequencing took place on a NextSeq 500. Library preparation attached unique molecular identifiers to individual cDNA molecules for quantitative, reproducible TCR counting. Both TCR alpha and TCR beta chains were sequenced from each blood RNA sample. The paper's data handling went like this. The median number of TCRs per sample was approximately 98,000, ranging from 23,224 to 690,600. V, J and CDR3 annotation of the TCR reads was performed with the Decombinator software suite. To make PS versus PT1 abundance plots, every sample was subsampled to the same number of TCRs (28,000). TCRs were defined as expanded if absent before sensitization and observed at least eight times at the 2-week time point. TCRdb reanalyzed the raw reads on its own, using fastp at Q25 for trimming and MiXCR for clone calling, and kept in-frame beta chains. Every CDR3 protein is listed once, alongside the most common genes and DNA of its rows. TCRdb assigned the V and J calls; the authors' analysis was not used. The sample includes a few hundred thousand distinct CDR3 sequences, with approximately 5% observed a single time. The ten largest clonotypes hold about 7.7% of the sample.

Of note for this clonotype: What this receptor recognizes is not known. Qualities for individual bases were not recorded, and no much larger clone is one base off.

Explained via the paper, the time point label denotes: pre-sensitization, week 0. The sample's treatment or condition, from its label and the paper: therapeutic diphenylcyclopropenone sensitization with weekly scalp DPC. At each patch-test visit, blood was drawn before the patch test was applied. Patients were eligible if aged 18 to 70, diagnosed with alopecia and judged suitable for DPC therapy, and pregnant patients were excluded. Unfractionated whole blood was collected in Tempus Blood RNA tubes, and total RNA was extracted from that blood. The CDR3 runs 16 amino acids, cysteine and phenylalanine included. Only the CDR3 part of the read is kept: 48 bases, read in frame from the first base. The CDR1 and CDR2 encoded by the germline V gene are MNHEY and SVGEGT. A distance of 19 bases separates the germline ends of V and J, which lose 6 bases and 7 bases respectively.

The sequence came from a woman between 18 and 29 years old with alopecia areata. Some clones in this sample may be carry-over from other donors' samples. The sample here was whole blood, taken in connection with sensitization to the hapten diphenylcyclopropenone (DPC). The rearranged chain carries TRBV6-2 or TRBV6-3 and TRBJ1-6; TRBD1 is a possible D gene, resting on 6 matching bases. CDR3 reads: CASRFYYGTSNSPLHF. The DNA is TGTGCCAGCAGATTCTACTACGGGACATCCAATTCACCCCTCCACTTT.